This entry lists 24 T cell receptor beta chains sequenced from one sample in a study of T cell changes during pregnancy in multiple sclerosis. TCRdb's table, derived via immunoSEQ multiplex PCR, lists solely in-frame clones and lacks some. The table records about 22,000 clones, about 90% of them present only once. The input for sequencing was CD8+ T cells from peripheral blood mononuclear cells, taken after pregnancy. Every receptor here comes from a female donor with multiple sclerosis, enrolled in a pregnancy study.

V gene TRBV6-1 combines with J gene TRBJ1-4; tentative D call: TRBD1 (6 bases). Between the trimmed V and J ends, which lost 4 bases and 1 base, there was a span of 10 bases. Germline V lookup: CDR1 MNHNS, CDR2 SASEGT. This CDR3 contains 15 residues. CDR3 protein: CASSADRLTNEKLFF. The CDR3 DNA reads TGTGCCAGCAGTGCCGACAGGCTAACTAATGAAAAACTGTTTTTT.

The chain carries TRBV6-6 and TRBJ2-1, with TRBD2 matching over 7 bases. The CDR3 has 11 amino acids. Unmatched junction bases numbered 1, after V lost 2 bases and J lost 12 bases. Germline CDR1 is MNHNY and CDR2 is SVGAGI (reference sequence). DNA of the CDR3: TGTGCCAGCAGTTACACGGGGGGGCAGTTCTTC. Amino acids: CASSYTGGQFF.

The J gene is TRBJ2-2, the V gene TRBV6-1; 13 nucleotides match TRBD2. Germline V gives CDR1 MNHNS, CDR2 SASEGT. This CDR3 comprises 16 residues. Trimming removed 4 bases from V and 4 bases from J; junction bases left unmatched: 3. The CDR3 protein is CASSAGLAGSTGELFF. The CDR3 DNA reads TGTGCCAGCAGTGCGGGACTAGCGGGGAGCACCGGGGAGCTGTTTTTT.

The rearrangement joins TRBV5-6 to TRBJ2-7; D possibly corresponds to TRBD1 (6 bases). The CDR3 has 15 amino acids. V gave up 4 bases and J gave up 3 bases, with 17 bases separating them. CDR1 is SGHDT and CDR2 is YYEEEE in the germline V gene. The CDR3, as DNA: TGTGCCAGCAGCGGAGAGACGGGACAACTCTACGAGCAGTACTTC. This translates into CASSGETGQLYEQYF.

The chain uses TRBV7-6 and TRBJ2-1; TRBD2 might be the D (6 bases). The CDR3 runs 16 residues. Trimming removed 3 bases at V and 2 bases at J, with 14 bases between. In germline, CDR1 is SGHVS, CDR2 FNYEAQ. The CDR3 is CASSFEGGVAYNEQFF. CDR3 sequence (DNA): TGTGCCAGCAGCTTCGAGGGAGGAGTCGCCTACAATGAGCAGTTCTTC.

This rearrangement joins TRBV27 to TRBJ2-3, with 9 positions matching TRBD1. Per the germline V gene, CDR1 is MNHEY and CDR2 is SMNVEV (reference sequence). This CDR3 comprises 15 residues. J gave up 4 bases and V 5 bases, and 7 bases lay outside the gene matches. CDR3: CASSQQGALADTQYF. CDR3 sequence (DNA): TGTGCCAGCAGTCAACAGGGGGCGCTGGCAGATACGCAGTATTTT.

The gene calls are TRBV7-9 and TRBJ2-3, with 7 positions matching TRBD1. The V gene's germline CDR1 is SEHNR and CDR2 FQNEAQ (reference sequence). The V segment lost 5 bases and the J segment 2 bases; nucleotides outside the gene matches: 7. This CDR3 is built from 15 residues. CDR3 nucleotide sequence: TGTGCCAGCAGCCCCCGGGACAGCCTCACAGATACGCAGTATTTT. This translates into CASSPRDSLTDTQYF.

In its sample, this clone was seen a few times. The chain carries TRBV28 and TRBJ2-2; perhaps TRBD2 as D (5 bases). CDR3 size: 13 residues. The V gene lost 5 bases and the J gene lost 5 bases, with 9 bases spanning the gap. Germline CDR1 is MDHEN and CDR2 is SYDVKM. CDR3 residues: CASSQRGTGELFF. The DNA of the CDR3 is TGTGCCAGCAGTCAACGGGGTACCGGGGAGCTGTTTTTT.

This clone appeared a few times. CDR3 sequence: CASSPMSEESTGELFF. CDR3 nucleotides: TGTGCCAGCAGCCCAATGAGCGAAGAGTCCACCGGGGAGCTGTTTTTT. The chain carries TRBV7-9 and TRBJ2-2; D gene ambiguous. This CDR3 region has 16 residues. Trimming pared 5 bases from V and 4 bases from J, leaving 17 bases between. In germline, CDR1 is SEHNR, CDR2 FQNEAQ (reference sequence).

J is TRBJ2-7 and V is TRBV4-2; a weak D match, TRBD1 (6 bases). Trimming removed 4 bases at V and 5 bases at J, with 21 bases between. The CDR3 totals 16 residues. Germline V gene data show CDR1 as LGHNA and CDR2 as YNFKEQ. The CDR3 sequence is CASSPSTDRSVDEQYF. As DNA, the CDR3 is TGTGCCAGCAGCCCGTCAACAGACAGGTCAGTCGACGAGCAGTACTTC.

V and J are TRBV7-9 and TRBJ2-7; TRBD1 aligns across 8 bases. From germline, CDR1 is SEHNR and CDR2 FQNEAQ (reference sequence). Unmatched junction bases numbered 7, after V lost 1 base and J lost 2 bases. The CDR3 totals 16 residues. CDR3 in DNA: TGTGCCAGCAGCTTAGTTTCGGGGGACAGGCCCTACGAGCAGTACTTC. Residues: CASSLVSGDRPYEQYF.

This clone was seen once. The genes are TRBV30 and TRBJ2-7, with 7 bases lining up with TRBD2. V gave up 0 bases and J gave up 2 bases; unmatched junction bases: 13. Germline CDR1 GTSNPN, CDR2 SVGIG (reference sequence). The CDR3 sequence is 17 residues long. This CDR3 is CAWSVRWRREHTYEQYF. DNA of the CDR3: TGTGCCTGGAGTGTACGGTGGCGGCGGGAGCACACCTACGAGCAGTACTTC.

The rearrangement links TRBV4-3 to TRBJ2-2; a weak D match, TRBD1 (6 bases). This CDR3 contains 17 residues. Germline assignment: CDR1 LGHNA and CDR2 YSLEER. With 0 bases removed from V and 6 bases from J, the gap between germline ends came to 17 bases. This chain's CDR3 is CASSQDFAGTLPGELFF. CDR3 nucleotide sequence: TGCGCCAGCAGCCAAGATTTCGCCGGGACACTTCCCGGGGAGCTGTTTTTT.

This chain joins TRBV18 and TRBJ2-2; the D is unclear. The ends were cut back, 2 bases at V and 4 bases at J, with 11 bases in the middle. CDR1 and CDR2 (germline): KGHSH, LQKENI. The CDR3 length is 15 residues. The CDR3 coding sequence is TGTGCCAGCTCACCAACACAGTTTTTCACCGGGGAGCTGTTTTTT. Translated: CASSPTQFFTGELFF.

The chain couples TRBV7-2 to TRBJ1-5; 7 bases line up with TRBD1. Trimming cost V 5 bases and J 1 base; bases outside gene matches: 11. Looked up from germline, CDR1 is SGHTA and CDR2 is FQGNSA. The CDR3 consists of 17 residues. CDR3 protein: CASSLFGTEVSNQPQHF. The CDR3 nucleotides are TGTGCCAGCAGCCTCTTTGGGACAGAAGTAAGCAATCAGCCCCAGCATTTT.

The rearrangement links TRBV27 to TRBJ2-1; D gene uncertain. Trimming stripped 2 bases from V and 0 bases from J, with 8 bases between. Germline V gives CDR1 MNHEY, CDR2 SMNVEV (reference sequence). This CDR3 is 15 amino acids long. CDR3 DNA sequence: TGTGCCAGCAGTTTAGCCCCCAGCTCCTACAATGAGCAGTTCTTC. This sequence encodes CASSLAPSSYNEQFF.

CDR3: CASSLMGQDYEQYF. DNA for the CDR3: TGTGCCAGCAGTTTAATGGGACAGGACTACGAGCAGTACTTC. The chain joins TRBV27 to TRBJ2-7; 8 bases fit TRBD1. The CDR3 has 14 residues. Germline loops: CDR1 MNHEY, CDR2 SMNVEV (reference sequence). The junction had 3 bases not matched to a gene; V was cut back by 2 bases and J by 3 bases.

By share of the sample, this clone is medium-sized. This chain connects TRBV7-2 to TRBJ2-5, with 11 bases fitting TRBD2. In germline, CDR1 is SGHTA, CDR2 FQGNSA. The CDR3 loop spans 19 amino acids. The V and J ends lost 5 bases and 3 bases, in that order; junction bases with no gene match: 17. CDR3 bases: TGTGCCAGCAGCCTTATGGACCCGGGACTAGCGGCCGTTAAAGAGACCCAGTACTTC. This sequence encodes CASSLMDPGLAAVKETQYF.

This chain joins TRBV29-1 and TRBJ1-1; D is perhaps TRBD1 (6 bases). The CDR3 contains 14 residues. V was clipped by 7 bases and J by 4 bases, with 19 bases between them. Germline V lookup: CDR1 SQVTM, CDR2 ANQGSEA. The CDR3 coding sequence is TGCAGCGCCGGCGGTCGGCAGGGGAGCACTGAAGCTTTCTTT. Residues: CSAGGRQGSTEAFF.

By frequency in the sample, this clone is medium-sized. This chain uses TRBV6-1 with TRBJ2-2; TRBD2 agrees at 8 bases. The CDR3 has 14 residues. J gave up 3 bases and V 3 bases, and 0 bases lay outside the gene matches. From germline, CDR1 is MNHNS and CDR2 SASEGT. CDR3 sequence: CASSEGLDTGELFF. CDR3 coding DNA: TGTGCCAGCAGTGAGGGACTAGACACCGGGGAGCTGTTTTTT.

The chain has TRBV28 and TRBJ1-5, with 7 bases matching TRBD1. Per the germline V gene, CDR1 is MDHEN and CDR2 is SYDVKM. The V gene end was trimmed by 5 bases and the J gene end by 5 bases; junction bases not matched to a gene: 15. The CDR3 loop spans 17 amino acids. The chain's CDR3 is CASSPPFDREGDQPQHF. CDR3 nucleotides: TGTGCCAGCAGTCCACCCTTTGACAGGGAAGGTGATCAGCCCCAGCATTTT.

CDR3 DNA sequence: TGTGCCAGTAGTATTACCCCCATGGAGGGGCCCTCCTACGAGCAGTACTTC. Translation gives CASSITPMEGPSYEQYF. The V and J genes are TRBV19 and TRBJ2-7; TRBD2 is a possible D gene (6 bases). CDR3 length: 17 amino acids. Germline V gives CDR1 LNHDA, CDR2 SQIVND (reference sequence). The V end lost 3 bases, the J end lost 0 bases, and 18 bases lay between the germline ends.

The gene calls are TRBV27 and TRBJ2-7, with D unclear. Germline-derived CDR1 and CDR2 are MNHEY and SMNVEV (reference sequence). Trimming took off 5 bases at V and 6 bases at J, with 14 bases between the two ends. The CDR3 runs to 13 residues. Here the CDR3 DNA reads TGTGCCAGCAGTCCCGTAGATGATTCCGAGCAGTACTTC. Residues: CASSPVDDSEQYF.

The CDR3 bases are TGTGCCAGCAGCTTAGTAGACAGCTCTGGAAACACCATATATTTT. Translation: CASSLVDSSGNTIYF. This chain links TRBV11-2 with TRBJ1-3, with a weak D call TRBD1 (5 bases). V gave up 1 base and J gave up 0 bases, with 7 bases separating them. The CDR3 is made up of 15 amino acids. Germline lookup yields CDR1 SGHAT and CDR2 FQNNGV. The full variable domain, with the rest looked up from reference TRBV11-2 and TRBJ1-3, is EAGVAQSPRYKIIEKRQSVAFWCNPISGHATLYWYQQILGQGPKLLIQFQNNGVVDDSQLPKDRFSAERLKGVDSTLKIQPAKLEDSAVYLCASSLVDSSGNTIYFGEGSWLTVV.